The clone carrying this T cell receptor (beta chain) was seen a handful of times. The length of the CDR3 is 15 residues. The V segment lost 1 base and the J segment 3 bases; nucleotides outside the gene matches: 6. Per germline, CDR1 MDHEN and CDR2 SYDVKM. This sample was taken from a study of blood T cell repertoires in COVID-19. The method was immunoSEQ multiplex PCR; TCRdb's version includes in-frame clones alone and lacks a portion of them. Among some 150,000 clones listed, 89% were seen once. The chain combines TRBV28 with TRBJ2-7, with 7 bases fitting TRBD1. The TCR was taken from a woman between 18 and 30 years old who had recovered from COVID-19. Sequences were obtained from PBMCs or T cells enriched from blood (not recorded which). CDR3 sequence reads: CASSLSNRGGYEQYF. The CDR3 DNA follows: TGTGCCAGCAGTTTATCTAACAGGGGTGGCTACGAGCAGTACTTC.